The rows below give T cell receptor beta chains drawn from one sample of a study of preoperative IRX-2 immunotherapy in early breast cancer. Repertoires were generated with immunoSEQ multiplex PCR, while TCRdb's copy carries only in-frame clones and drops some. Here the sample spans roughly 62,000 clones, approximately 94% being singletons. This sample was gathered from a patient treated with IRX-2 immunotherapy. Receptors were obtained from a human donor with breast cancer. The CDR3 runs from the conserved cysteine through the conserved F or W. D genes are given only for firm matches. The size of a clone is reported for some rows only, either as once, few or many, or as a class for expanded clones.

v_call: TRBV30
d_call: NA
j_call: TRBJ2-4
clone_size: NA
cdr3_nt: TGTGCCTGGAGCCCGAGGGAAAACATTCAGTACTTC
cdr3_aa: CAWSPRENIQYF

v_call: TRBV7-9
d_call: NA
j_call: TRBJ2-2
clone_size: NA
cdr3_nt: TGTGTGCTCGGGGCAGCGCAGGGCGGGGAGCTGTTTTTT
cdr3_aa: CVLGAAQGGELFF

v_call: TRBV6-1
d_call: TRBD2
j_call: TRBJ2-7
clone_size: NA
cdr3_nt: TGTGCCAGCAGTGAAGGCCTAGCGGGGGCCTACGAGCAGTACTTC
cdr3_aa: CASSEGLAGAYEQYF

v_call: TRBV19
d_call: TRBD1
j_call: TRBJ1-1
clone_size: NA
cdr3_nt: TGTGCCAGTAGTACGCTTGGGACAGGGGTGACTGAAGCTTTCTTT
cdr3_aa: CASSTLGTGVTEAFF

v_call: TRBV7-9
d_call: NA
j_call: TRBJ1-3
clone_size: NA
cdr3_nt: TGTGCCAGCAGCTTAGCTTCTAGCAGGTCCTTTGCGGGAAACACCATATATTTT
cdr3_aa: CASSLASSRSFAGNTIYF

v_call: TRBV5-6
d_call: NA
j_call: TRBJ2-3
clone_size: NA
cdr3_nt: TGTGCCAGCAGCTTACGCACCCTAGGGGGGATCACAGATACGCAGTATTTT
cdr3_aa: CASSLRTLGGITDTQYF

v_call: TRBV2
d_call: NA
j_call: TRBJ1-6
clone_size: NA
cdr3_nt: TGTGCCAGCACCGGGTCCTCCTATAATTCACCCCTCCACTTT
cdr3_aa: CASTGSSYNSPLHF

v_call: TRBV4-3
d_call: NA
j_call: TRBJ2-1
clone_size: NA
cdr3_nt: TGCGCCAGCAGCCAAGCCCCAGCGTTTTTGAGGGGGTACAATGAGCAGTTCTTC
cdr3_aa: CASSQAPAFLRGYNEQFF

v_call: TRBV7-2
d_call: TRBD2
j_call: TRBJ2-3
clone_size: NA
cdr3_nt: TGTGCCAGCACCGAAAGCGGGGGGGCCCCAGATACGCAGTATTTT
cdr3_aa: CASTESGGAPDTQYF

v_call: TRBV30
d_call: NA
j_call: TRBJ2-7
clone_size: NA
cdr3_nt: TGTGCCTGGAGTGCAGACTACGAGCAGTACTTC
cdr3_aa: CAWSADYEQYF

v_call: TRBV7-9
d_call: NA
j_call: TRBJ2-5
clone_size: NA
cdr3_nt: TGTGCCAGCAGCTTGAGGCCCATCCACCAAGAGACCCAGTACTTC
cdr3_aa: CASSLRPIHQETQYF

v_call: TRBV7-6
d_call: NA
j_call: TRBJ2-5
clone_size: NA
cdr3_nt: TGTGCCAGCAGCTTAATTTACGGGGAGACCCAGTACTTC
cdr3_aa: CASSLIYGETQYF

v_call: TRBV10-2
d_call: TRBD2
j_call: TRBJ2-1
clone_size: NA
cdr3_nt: TGCGCCAGCAGTGGGGGACTAGGGTCCCCCTACAATGAGCAGTTCTTC
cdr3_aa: CASSGGLGSPYNEQFF

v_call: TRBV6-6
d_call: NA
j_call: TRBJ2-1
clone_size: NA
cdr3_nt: TGTGCCAGCAGTCCGGGACAAAAGGGGGGGCAGTTCTTC
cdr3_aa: CASSPGQKGGQFF

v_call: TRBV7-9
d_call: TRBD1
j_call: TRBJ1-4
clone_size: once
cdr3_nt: TGTGCCAGCAGCCCCGCGGGACAGCTGAATGAAAAACTGTTTTTT
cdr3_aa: CASSPAGQLNEKLFF

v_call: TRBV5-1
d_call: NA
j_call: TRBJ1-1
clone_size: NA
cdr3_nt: TGCGCCAGCAGCCTAACTACCAGGGGTCGCACTGAAGCTTTCTTT
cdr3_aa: CASSLTTRGRTEAFF

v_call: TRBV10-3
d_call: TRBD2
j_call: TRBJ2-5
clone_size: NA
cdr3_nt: TGTGCCATCAGTGAGGGACAAGGCGGGAGAGAGACCCAGTACTTC
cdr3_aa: CAISEGQGGRETQYF

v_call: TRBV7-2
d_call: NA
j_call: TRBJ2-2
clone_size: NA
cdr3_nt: TGTGCCAGCAGCTTAGATTCCCCCTCCGGGGAGCTGTTTTTT
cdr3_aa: CASSLDSPSGELFF

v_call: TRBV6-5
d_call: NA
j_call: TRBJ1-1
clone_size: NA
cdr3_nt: TGTGCCAGCAGTTACTCGGCAGCGGACACTGAAGCTTTCTTT
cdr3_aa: CASSYSAADTEAFF

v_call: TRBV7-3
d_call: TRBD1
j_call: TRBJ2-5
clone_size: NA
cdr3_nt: TGTGCCAGCAGCTTACGGACAGGGTTTGGAGAGACCCAGTACTTC
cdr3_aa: CASSLRTGFGETQYF

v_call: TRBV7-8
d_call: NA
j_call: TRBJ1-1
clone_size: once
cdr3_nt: TGTGCCAGCAGCTTAGGATCAGCGAACACTGAAGCTTTCTTT
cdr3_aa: CASSLGSANTEAFF

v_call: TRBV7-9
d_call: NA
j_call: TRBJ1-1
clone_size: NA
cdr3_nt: TGTGCCAGCAGCGAAAACGAAGTCGCAGGGAGGACTGAAGCTTTCTTT
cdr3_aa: CASSENEVAGRTEAFF

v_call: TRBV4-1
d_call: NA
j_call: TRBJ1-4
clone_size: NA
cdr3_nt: TGCGCCAGCAGCCAAGAAGAGGGACTCTTTAGGAATGAAAAACTGTTTTTT
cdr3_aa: CASSQEEGLFRNEKLFF

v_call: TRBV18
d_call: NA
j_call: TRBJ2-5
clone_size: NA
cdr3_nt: TGTGCCAGCTCACCACCCGCGGCTACGTACCAAGAGACCCAGTACTTC
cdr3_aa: CASSPPAATYQETQYF

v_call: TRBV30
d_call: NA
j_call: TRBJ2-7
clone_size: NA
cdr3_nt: TGTGCCTGGACTACGGGAACACCTGTCGGGGAGCAGTACTTC
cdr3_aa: CAWTTGTPVGEQYF

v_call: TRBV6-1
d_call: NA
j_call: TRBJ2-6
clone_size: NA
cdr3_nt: TGTGCCAGCAGTGAAGAATTGAGGTCTGGGGCCAACGTCCTGACTTTC
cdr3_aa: CASSEELRSGANVLTF

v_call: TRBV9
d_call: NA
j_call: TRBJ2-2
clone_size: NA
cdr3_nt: TGTGCCAGCAGCGTTTCCTCTAGTGCGAACACCGGGGAGCTGTTTTTT
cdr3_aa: CASSVSSSANTGELFF

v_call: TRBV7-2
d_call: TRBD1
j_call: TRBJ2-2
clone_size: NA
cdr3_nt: TGTGCCAGCAGCCTACGACAGGGGGCCGGGGAGCTGTTTTTT
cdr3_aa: CASSLRQGAGELFF

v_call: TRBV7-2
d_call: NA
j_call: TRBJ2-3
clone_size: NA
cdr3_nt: TGTGCCAGCAGCTTAACGCCCCAGAATACGCAGTATTTT
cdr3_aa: CASSLTPQNTQYF

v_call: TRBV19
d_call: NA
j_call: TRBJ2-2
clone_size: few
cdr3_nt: TGTGCCAGTAGTACAAAGACTACAACGAACACCGGGGAGCTGTTTTTT
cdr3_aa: CASSTKTTTNTGELFF

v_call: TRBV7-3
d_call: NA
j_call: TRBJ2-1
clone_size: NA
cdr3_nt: TGTGCCAGCAGCTTAATGGATTCCTACAATGAGCAGTTCTTC
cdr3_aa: CASSLMDSYNEQFF

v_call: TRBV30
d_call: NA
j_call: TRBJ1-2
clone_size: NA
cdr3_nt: TGTGCCTGGAGTGACAGTGTGTATGGAGGTGGCTACACCTTC
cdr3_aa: CAWSDSVYGGGYTF

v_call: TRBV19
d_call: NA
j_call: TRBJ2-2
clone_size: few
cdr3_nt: TGTGCCAGTCGGGGAAATACCGGGGAGCTGTTTTTT
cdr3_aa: CASRGNTGELFF

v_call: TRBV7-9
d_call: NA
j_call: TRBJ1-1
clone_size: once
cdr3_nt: TGTGCCAGCAGCTTATTCGGTAAGAACACTGAAGCTTTCTTT
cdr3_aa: CASSLFGKNTEAFF

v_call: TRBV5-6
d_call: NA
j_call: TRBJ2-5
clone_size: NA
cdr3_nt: TGTGCCAGCAGCGGTACAGGAAGGCAAGAGACCCAGTACTTC
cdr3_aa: CASSGTGRQETQYF

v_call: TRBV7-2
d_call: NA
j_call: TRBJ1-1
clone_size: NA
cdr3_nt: TGTGCCAGCAGCTTAATCGGTTCAACTGAAGCTTTCTTT
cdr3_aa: CASSLIGSTEAFF

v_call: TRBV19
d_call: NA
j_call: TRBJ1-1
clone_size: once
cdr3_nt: TGTGCCAGTAGTATCCGGGACATGAACACTGAAGCTTTCTTT
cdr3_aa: CASSIRDMNTEAFF